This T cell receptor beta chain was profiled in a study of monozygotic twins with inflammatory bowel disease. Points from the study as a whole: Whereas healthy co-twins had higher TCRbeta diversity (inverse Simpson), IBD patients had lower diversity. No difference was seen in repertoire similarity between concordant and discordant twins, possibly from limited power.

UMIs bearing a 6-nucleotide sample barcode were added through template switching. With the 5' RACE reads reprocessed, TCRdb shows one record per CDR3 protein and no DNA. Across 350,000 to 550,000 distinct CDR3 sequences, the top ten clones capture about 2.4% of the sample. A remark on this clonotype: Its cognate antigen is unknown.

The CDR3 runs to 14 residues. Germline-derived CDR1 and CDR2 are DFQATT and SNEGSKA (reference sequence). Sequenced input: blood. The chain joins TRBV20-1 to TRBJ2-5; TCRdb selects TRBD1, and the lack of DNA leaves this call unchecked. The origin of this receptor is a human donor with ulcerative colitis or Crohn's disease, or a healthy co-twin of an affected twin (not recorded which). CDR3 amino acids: CSARPQGYQETQYF.